The clone carrying this T cell receptor (beta chain) was counted many times. All patients were treatment-naive before thyroid surgery. This specimen belongs to a study of metastatic and nonmetastatic thyroid tumors. TCRdb used MiXCR to call clones anew from the PCR reads. The data show about 45,000 clones, around 4% seen once. The CDR3 has 14 residues. CDR1 and CDR2 (germline): KGHDR, SFDVKD. With 4 bases removed from V and 2 bases from J, the gap between germline ends came to 8 bases. This sequence was found in a female donor with papillary thyroid cancer or a benign thyroid nodule (not recorded which). Some clones in this sample may be carry-over from other donors' samples. Sample: blood. The chain joins TRBV24-1 to TRBJ1-3, with a possible D match to TRBD1 (5 bases). The CDR3 nucleotides read TGTGCCACCAGTGACCCAGGGCCTGGAAACACCATATATTTT. Its protein product is CATSDPGPGNTIYF.